Listed here are 12 T cell receptor beta chains from one sample, sequenced in a study of cytomegalovirus exposure and HLA in healthy donors. Researchers ran the PCR with 60 Vbeta and 13 Jbeta primers. Method: immunoSEQ multiplex PCR; TCRdb's copy keeps in-frame clones and lacks some. The sample has around 38,000 clones; around three fifths are singletons. Sequencing was done on a sample of PBMCs. The receptors derive from a man aged 50 or older in good health and CMV-seropositive.

The CDR3 DNA sequence: TGTGCCAGCAGCTCGGGGACAGGGCTGACCACCGGGGAGCTGTTTTTT. Translation: CASSSGTGLTTGELFF. V gene TRBV5-6 combines with J gene TRBJ2-2, with 9 bases lining up with TRBD1. Trimming cost V 3 bases and J 4 bases; bases outside gene matches: 7. The CDR3 totals 16 residues. Germline loops: CDR1 SGHDT, CDR2 YYEEEE.

A few counts support this clone. This chain joins TRBV5-5 and TRBJ1-4, with 8 bases aligning to TRBD1. Germline V gene lookup returns CDR1 SGHKS and CDR2 YYEKEE (reference sequence). The CDR3 length is 14 residues. V lost 3 bases, J lost 8 bases, and 6 bases stayed unmatched. CDR3 nucleotide sequence: TGTGCCAGCAGCTGGACAGGGCAGGACGAAAAACTGTTTTTT. Protein sequence: CASSWTGQDEKLFF. Looking up the rest from reference TRBV5-5 and TRBJ1-4 gives the full variable domain: DAGVTQSPTHLIKTRGQQVTLRCSPISGHKSVSWYQQVLGQGPQFIFQYYEKEERGRGNFPDRFSARQFPNYSSELNVNALLLGDSALYLCASSWTGQDEKLFFGSGTQLSVL.

This clone was observed a few times. This chain joins TRBV4-1 and TRBJ1-5, with D unresolved. Germline V gives CDR1 MGHRA, CDR2 YSYEKL. V lost 0 bases and J 2 bases, leaving 5 bases between the germline ends. CDR3 length: 14 amino acids. CDR3 nucleotide sequence: TGCGCCAGCAGCCAAGATCGGGGCAATCAGCCCCAGCATTTT. Protein sequence: CASSQDRGNQPQHF.

The rearrangement uses TRBV7-7 and TRBJ2-6; the D gene is possibly TRBD2 (6 bases). Germline CDR1 reads SSHAT; CDR2 reads FNYEAQ (reference sequence). The CDR3 totals 15 residues. With 1 base removed from V and 2 bases from J, the gap between germline ends came to 6 bases. The CDR3 loop reads CASSLGGAGANVLTF. DNA for the CDR3: TGTGCCAGCAGCTTAGGGGGGGCTGGGGCCAACGTCCTGACTTTC.

The chain uses TRBV6-1 and TRBJ2-2, with D tentatively TRBD2 (6 bases). V dropped 0 bases and J dropped 6 bases, with 8 bases sitting between them. This CDR3 region has 14 residues. Germline V lookup: CDR1 MNHNS, CDR2 SASEGT. The chain's CDR3 is CASSEARRAGELFF. CDR3 coding DNA: TGTGCCAGCAGTGAAGCGAGGAGGGCCGGGGAGCTGTTTTTT.

The chain has TRBV19 and TRBJ1-4; D not certain. Between the trimmed V and J ends, which lost 8 bases and 0 bases, there was a span of 10 bases. Looked up from germline, CDR1 is LNHDA and CDR2 is SQIVND (reference sequence). The CDR3 loop spans 14 amino acids. CDR3 in amino acids: CASGTATTNEKLFF. As DNA, the CDR3 is TGTGCCAGTGGAACAGCAACAACTAATGAAAAACTGTTTTTT.

This clone was found a few times. The chain combines TRBV11-3 with TRBJ1-6; D may be TRBD1 (6 bases). Germline assignment: CDR1 SGHNT and CDR2 YENEEA. The length of the CDR3 is 13 residues. The V end lost 3 bases, the J end lost 9 bases, and 9 bases lay between the germline ends. CDR3 amino acids: CASSFRGSSPLHF. CDR3 nucleotides: TGTGCCAGCAGCTTCAGGGGAAGTTCACCCCTCCACTTT.

Only a few counts were recorded for this clone. J is TRBJ1-5 and V is TRBV9; TRBD1 might be the D (5 bases). Germline values: CDR1 SGDLS, CDR2 YYNGEE. This CDR3 contains 14 residues. V lost 8 bases, J lost 0 bases, and 12 bases lay in between. CDR3 sequence: CARKLGVSNQPQHF. The CDR3 DNA sequence: TGTGCCAGAAAGTTAGGGGTTAGCAATCAGCCCCAGCATTTT.

V and J are TRBV13 and TRBJ2-7, with a weak D call TRBD1 (6 bases). CDR3 size: 12 residues. The V and J ends lost 5 bases and 5 bases respectively, with 10 bases between them. Looked up from germline, CDR1 is PRHDT and CDR2 is FYEKMQ (reference sequence). In DNA form, the CDR3 reads TGTGCCAGCAGCGTCAACAGGGACGAGCAGTACTTC. Its translation is CASSVNRDEQYF.

CDR3 amino acids: CASSQDLEETQYF. The CDR3 region has the DNA TGCGCCAGCAGCCAAGATCTAGAGGAGACCCAGTACTTC. This chain uses TRBV4-3 with TRBJ2-5, with D hard to call. With 0 bases removed from V and 5 bases from J, the gap between germline ends came to 7 bases. The germline CDR1 and CDR2 sequences are LGHNA and YSLEER. The CDR3 has 13 residues.

This clone was picked up one time. This chain joins TRBV7-8 and TRBJ2-1, with TRBD2 as a possible D gene (6 bases). Germline V gene lookup returns CDR1 SGHVS and CDR2 FQNEAQ. The CDR3 runs 17 residues. The V gene lost 5 bases and the J gene lost 3 bases, with 20 bases spanning the gap. The CDR3 loop reads CASSALPGVPLYNEQFF. The CDR3 region has the DNA TGTGCCAGCAGCGCCCTCCCGGGGGTCCCCCTCTACAATGAGCAGTTCTTC.

The chain uses TRBV9 and TRBJ2-5; D might be TRBD2 (6 bases). CDR3 size: 15 residues. The V and J ends lost 3 bases and 3 bases respectively, with 15 bases between them. The V gene's germline CDR1 is SGDLS and CDR2 YYNGEE. CDR3 nucleotide sequence: TGTGCCAGCAGCGCGGGGACTCATATAGAAGAGACCCAGTACTTC. Protein sequence: CASSAGTHIEETQYF.